Listed below are T cell receptor beta chains from one sample, sequenced in a study of blood T cell repertoires in COVID-19. Clones were sequenced by immunoSEQ multiplex PCR, and TCRdb holds only the in-frame ones, with some missing. The sample holds around 160,000 clones, approximately 90% seen once. The sequenced sample consisted of PBMCs or T cells enriched from blood (not recorded which). These receptors came from a woman under 40 with acute COVID-19. Each CDR3 is given with its conserved first and last residue. Fields, in order: D gene, J gene, V gene, clone size, CDR3 protein, CDR3 DNA. D genes are given only for firm matches. Some rows mark clone size as missing; the rest say once, few, many or name a class of expanded clone.

TRBD1 TRBJ2-1 TRBV28 . CASSQIGYRDRGLHREQFF TGTGCCAGCAGTCAAATCGGATACCGGGACAGGGGGCTTCATCGTGAGCAGTTCTTC
TRBD1 TRBJ1-1 TRBV19 . CASSKQGSTEAFF TGTGCCAGTAGCAAACAGGGGAGCACTGAAGCTTTCTTT
. TRBJ1-2 TRBV27 . CASAQGGGGLYGYTF TGTGCCAGCGCTCAAGGGGGGGGCGGGCTCTATGGCTACACCTTC
TRBD1 TRBJ2-7 TRBV5-8 . CASSLRQGLSYEQYF TGTGCCAGCAGCCTACGACAGGGGCTATCCTACGAGCAGTACTTC
. TRBJ2-3 TRBV5-1 once CASSLRTAKAGTDTQYF TGCGCCAGCAGCTTAAGGACAGCTAAGGCGGGCACAGATACGCAGTATTTT
. TRBJ1-1 TRBV5-6 . CASSLRLVTEAFF TGTGCCAGCAGCCTCCGACTAGTCACTGAAGCTTTCTTT
TRBD1 TRBJ2-7 TRBV2 . CASSEAGTGTREQYF TGTGCCAGCAGTGAAGCGGGGACAGGGACAAGGGAGCAGTACTTC
TRBD2 TRBJ2-7 TRBV11-1 . CASSLAASGDSYEQYF TGTGCCAGCAGCTTAGCAGCTAGCGGGGACTCCTACGAGCAGTACTTC
. TRBJ2-7 TRBV20-1 . CSASPDGYEQYF TGCAGTGCTAGTCCCGACGGGTACGAGCAGTACTTC
. TRBJ1-3 TRBV30 . CAWSVGRVENTIYF TGTGCCTGGAGTGTAGGCAGGGTTGAGAACACCATATATTTT
. TRBJ2-3 TRBV11-3 . CASSIGRAPDTQYF TGTGCCAGCAGCATAGGTCGAGCCCCAGATACGCAGTATTTT
. TRBJ1-1 TRBV12-3/TRBV12-4 once CASTLGANTEAFF TGTGCCAGCACCCTGGGGGCGAACACTGAAGCTTTCTTT
TRBD1 TRBJ1-2 TRBV9 once CASSGDVGRDRTPTGYGYTF TGTGCCAGCAGCGGAGATGTTGGCCGGGACAGAACCCCTACCGGCTATGGCTACACCTTC
. TRBJ2-1 TRBV2 . CASKGEYNEQFF TGTGCCAGCAAAGGGGAATACAATGAGCAGTTCTTC
. TRBJ2-7 TRBV27 . CASSLSAPSPYEQYF TGTGCCAGCAGTTTATCCGCACCAAGCCCCTACGAGCAGTACTTC
TRBD2 TRBJ2-1 TRBV6-4 few CASSDGARGSYNEQFF TGTGCCAGCAGTGACGGGGCGCGGGGGTCCTACAATGAGCAGTTCTTC
TRBD2 TRBJ2-5 TRBV5-5 . CASSSGLARVRETQYF TGTGCCAGCAGCTCGGGACTAGCGAGAGTCAGGGAGACCCAGTACTTC
TRBD2 TRBJ2-1 TRBV4-3 . CASSPYPASGGYNEQFF TGCGCCAGCAGTCCATACCCGGCTAGCGGGGGGTACAATGAGCAGTTCTTC
. TRBJ2-1 TRBV9 . CASSVEGEAYNEQFF TGTGCCAGCAGCGTAGAGGGGGAAGCCTACAATGAGCAGTTCTTC
TRBD1 TRBJ2-1 TRBV7-9 . CASSLTGVLDEQFF TGTGCCAGCAGCTTGACAGGGGTTCTGGATGAGCAGTTCTTC
. TRBJ2-2 TRBV28 . CASSWGDRETGELFF TGTGCCAGCAGTTGGGGGGACAGAGAGACCGGGGAGCTGTTTTTT
TRBD1 TRBJ1-2 TRBV19 . CASRHQGASDYGYTF TGTGCCAGTAGACACCAGGGGGCGTCGGACTATGGCTACACCTTC
TRBD1 TRBJ2-5 TRBV25-1 . CASSPRQGQETQYF TGTGCCAGCAGTCCAAGACAGGGGCAAGAGACCCAGTACTTC
. TRBJ2-2 TRBV27 . CASSRLDPDTGELFF TGTGCCAGCAGTCGGCTAGATCCGGACACCGGGGAGCTGTTTTTT
. TRBJ1-2 TRBV28 . CASGRNGYTF TGTGCCAGCGGGCGAAATGGCTACACCTTC
. TRBJ1-5 TRBV6-2/TRBV6-3 . CASSYSGGGQPQHF TGTGCCAGCAGTTACAGCGGGGGAGGACAGCCCCAGCATTTT
. TRBJ1-2 TRBV11-2 . CASGSGSGYTF TGTGCCAGCGGGTCAGGGTCGGGCTACACCTTC
. TRBJ2-1 TRBV15 . CATRKGDNEQFF TGTGCCACCCGGAAGGGGGACAATGAGCAGTTCTTC
. TRBJ1-5 TRBV10-3 . CAISESGGVSNQPQHF TGTGCCATCAGTGAGTCGGGAGGAGTTAGCAATCAGCCCCAGCATTTT
TRBD2 TRBJ2-7 TRBV7-8 . CASSSGPGLISGEQYF TGTGCCAGCAGCTCCGGTCCGGGACTAATCTCCGGTGAGCAGTACTTC
. TRBJ2-5 TRBV18 . CASSPPGREGETQYF TGTGCCAGCTCACCACCGGGCAGGGAAGGAGAGACCCAGTACTTC
. TRBJ1-1 TRBV11-2 . CASSLDRGARMNTEAFF TGTGCCAGCAGCTTAGATCGGGGGGCGCGGATGAACACTGAAGCTTTCTTT
. TRBJ2-2 TRBV28 . CASSSRDIATGELFF TGTGCCAGCAGTTCCCGGGACATAGCCACCGGGGAGCTGTTTTTT
. TRBJ2-5 TRBV28 . CASSPGFQETQYF TGTGCCAGCAGTCCAGGGTTCCAAGAGACCCAGTACTTC
. TRBJ2-1 TRBV6-1 . CASINGGVSNEQFF TGTGCCAGCATCAACGGGGGAGTGTCAAATGAGCAGTTCTTC
. TRBJ1-2 TRBV7-8 . CASKPRELSNYGYTF TGTGCCAGCAAGCCCAGGGAACTGTCTAACTATGGCTACACCTTC
. TRBJ1-1 TRBV6-4 . CASSSDGGTEAFF TGTGCCAGCAGTTCGGACGGGGGAACTGAAGCTTTCTTT
TRBD1 TRBJ1-1 TRBV7-9 . CASSSSPGTGRGNTEAFF TGTGCCAGCAGCTCAAGCCCTGGGACAGGGAGAGGTAACACTGAAGCTTTCTTT
TRBD2 TRBJ2-3 TRBV13 . CASSASPGTSGGHSTDTQYF TGTGCCAGCAGCGCGTCACCCGGGACTAGCGGGGGCCATAGCACAGATACGCAGTATTTT
TRBD1 TRBJ2-3 TRBV6-1 . CASSERGRTDTQYF TGTGCCAGCAGTGAGAGGGGGCGAACAGATACGCAGTATTTT
TRBD1 TRBJ1-2 TRBV29-1 . CSVEEGQLSGYTF TGCAGCGTTGAAGAGGGACAGCTAAGTGGCTACACCTTC
. TRBJ1-4 TRBV30 . CAWSPPQGDRTNEKLFF TGTGCCTGGAGCCCCCCACAGGGAGATAGAACTAATGAAAAACTGTTTTTT
TRBD2 TRBJ2-7 TRBV7-3 . CASSLTASGRLYEQYF TGTGCCAGCAGCCTAACGGCTAGCGGGAGGCTCTACGAGCAGTACTTC